This T cell receptor beta chain derives from a study of blood T cell repertoires in COVID-19. Overall study: The United States, Italy and Spain provided the acute and convalescent COVID-19 samples. Sources were T cells, B-cell-depleted T cells, or PBMCs; the material itself was cDNA or gDNA.

Study processing details: Using reference gene primer amplification, nucleated cell counts were estimated. Using immunoSEQ multiplex PCR, the repertoire was profiled, and TCRdb retains in-frame clones only, with some absent. The DNA gave D and trimming, while V, J and clone size come from that table. The data hold nearly 80,000 clones, with roughly 85% observed a single time. The sample taken for sequencing was peripheral blood. The TCR originated in a woman in her 70s with acute or convalescent COVID-19.

The CDR3 protein is CASSLESGGNNEQFF. CDR3 nucleotides: TGCGCCAGCAGCTTGGAAAGTGGAGGCAACAATGAGCAGTTCTTC. V and J are TRBV5-1 and TRBJ2-1; TRBD2 might be the D (5 bases). The CDR3 has 15 residues. V lost 0 bases to trimming and J lost 5 bases, with 12 bases between them. CDR1 and CDR2 from the germline V gene are SGHRS and YFSETQ.